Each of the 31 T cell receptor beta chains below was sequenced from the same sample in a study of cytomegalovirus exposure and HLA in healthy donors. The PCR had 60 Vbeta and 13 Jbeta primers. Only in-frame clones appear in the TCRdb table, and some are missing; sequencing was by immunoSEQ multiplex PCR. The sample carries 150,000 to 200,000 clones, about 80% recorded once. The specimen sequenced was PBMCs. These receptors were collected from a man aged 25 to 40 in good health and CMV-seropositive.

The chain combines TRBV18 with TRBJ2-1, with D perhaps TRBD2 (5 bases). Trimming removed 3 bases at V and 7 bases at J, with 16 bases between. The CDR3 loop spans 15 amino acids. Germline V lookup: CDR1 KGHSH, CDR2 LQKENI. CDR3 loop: CASSPTSLRGNEQFF. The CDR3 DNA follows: TGTGCCAGCTCACCCACTTCCCTCCGGGGTAATGAGCAGTTCTTC.

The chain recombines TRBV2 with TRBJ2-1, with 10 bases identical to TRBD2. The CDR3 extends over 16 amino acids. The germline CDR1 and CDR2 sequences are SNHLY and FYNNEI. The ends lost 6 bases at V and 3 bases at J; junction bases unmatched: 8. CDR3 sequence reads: CASRILSGRYYNEQFF. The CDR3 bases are TGTGCCAGCAGGATACTTAGCGGGAGGTACTACAATGAGCAGTTCTTC.

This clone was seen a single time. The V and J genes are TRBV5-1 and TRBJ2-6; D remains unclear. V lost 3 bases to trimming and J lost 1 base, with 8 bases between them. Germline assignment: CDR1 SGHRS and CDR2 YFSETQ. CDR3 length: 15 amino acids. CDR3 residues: CASSWRESGANVLTF. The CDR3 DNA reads TGCGCCAGCAGCTGGAGAGAATCTGGGGCCAACGTCCTGACTTTC.

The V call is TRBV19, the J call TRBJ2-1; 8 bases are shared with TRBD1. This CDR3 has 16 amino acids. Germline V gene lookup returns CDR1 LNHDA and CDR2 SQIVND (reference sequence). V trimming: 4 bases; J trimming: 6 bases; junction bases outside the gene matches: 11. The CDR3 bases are TGTGCCAGTAGTAAGGGACAGGCGGTCGAGGTCAATGAGCAGTTCTTC. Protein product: CASSKGQAVEVNEQFF.

CDR3 sequence reads: CASSQVTGCTYEQYF. The CDR3 DNA reads as TGCGCCAGCAGTCAAGTCACAGGGTGCACCTACGAGCAGTACTTC. The chain is built from TRBV23-1 and TRBJ2-7, with D possibly being TRBD1 (6 bases). TRBV23-1 is an open reading frame whose function is uncertain. V dropped 2 bases and J dropped 2 bases, with 13 bases sitting between them. The CDR3 covers 15 residues.

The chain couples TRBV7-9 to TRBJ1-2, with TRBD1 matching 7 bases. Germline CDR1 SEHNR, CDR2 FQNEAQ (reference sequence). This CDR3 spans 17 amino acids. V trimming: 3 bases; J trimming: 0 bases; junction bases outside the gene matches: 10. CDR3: CASSFQGDKRTNYGYTF. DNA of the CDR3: TGTGCCAGCAGCTTTCAGGGGGACAAAAGGACTAACTATGGCTACACCTTC.

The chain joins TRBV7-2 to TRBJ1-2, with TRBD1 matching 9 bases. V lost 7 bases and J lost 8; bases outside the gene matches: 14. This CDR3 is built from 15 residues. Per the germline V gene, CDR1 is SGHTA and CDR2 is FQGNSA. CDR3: CASTMDRGFGVGYTF. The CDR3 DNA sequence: TGTGCCAGCACCATGGACAGGGGCTTTGGGGTAGGCTACACCTTC.

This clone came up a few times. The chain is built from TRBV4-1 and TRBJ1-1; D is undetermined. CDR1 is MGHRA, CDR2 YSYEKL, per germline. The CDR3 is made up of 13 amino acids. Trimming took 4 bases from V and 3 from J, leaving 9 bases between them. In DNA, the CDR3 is TGCGCCAGCAGCCCTCTCGGGGACACTGAAGCTTTCTTT. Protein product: CASSPLGDTEAFF.

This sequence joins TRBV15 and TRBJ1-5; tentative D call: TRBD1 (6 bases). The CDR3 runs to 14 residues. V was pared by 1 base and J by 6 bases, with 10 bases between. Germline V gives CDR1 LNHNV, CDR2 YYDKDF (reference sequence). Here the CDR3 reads CATSRGQGIQPQHF. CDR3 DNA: TGTGCCACCAGCAGAGGTCAGGGGATTCAGCCCCAGCATTTT.

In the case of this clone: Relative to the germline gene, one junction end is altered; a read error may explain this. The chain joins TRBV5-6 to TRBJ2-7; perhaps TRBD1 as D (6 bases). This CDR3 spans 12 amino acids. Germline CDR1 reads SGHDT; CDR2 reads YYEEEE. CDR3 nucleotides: TGTGTCAGCAGCCGTCAGGGGTTGGAGCAGTACTTC. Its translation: CVSSRQGLEQYF.

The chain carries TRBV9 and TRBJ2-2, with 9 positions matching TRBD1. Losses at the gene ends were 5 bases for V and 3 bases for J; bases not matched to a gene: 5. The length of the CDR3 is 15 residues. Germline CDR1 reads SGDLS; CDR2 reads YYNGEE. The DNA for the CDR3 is TGTGCCAGCAGACCCGGGACAGGGTACACCGGGGAGCTGTTTTTT. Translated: CASRPGTGYTGELFF.

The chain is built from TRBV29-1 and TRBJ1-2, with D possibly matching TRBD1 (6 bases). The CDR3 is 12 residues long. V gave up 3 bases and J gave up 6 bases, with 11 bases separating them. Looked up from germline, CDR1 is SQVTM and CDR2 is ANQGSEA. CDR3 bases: TGCAGCGTTGAGGCAGGGGAAAATGGCTACACCTTC. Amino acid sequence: CSVEAGENGYTF.

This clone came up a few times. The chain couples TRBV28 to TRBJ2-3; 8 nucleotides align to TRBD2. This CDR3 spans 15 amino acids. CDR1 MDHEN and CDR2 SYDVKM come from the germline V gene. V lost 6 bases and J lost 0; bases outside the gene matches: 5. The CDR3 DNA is TGTGCCAGCAGCCGACCTAGCGGGAGCACAGATACGCAGTATTTT. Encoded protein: CASSRPSGSTDTQYF.

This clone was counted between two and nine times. CDR3 nucleotides: TGTGCTAGTGGTTTGGTAATCTACGAGCAGTACTTC. Translated: CASGLVIYEQYF. The chain uses TRBV12-5 and TRBJ2-5; D is ambiguous. The DNA end favors TRBJ2-7, so the J call may be wrong. Germline-derived CDR1 and CDR2 are LGHNT and FRNRAP. This CDR3 contains 12 residues.

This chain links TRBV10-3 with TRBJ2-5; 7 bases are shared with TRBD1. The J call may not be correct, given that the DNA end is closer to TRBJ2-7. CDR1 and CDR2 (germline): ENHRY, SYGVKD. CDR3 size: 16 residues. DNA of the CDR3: TGTGCCATCAGTGAGTCGTCGACAGGGACATCCTACGAGCAGTACTTC. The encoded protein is CAISESSTGTSYEQYF.

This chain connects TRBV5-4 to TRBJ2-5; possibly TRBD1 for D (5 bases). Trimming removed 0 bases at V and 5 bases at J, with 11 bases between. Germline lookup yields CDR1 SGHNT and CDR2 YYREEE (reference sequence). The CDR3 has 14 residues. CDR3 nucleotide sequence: TGTGCCAGCAGCTTGGTTGGCAGGGATGAGACCCAGTACTTC. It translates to CASSLVGRDETQYF.

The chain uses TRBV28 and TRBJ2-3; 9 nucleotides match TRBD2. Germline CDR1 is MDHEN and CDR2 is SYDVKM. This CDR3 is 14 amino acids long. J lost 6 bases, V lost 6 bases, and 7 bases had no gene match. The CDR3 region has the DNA TGTGCCAGCAGGTGGCGGGAGGGTGTGGATACGCAGTATTTT. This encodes CASRWREGVDTQYF. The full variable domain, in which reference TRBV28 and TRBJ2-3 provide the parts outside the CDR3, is DVKVTQSSRYLVKRTGEKVFLECVQDMDHENMFWYRQDPGLGLRLIYFSYDVKMKEKGDIPEGYSVSREKKERFSLILESASTNQTSMYLCASRWREGVDTQYFGPGTRLTVL.

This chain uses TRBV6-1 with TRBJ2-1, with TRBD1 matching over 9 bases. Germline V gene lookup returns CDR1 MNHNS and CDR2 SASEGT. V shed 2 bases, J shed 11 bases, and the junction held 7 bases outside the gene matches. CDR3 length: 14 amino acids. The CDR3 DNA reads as TGTGCCAGCAGTGAACTAAACAGGGGGCCTCAGCAGTTCTTC. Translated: CASSELNRGPQQFF.

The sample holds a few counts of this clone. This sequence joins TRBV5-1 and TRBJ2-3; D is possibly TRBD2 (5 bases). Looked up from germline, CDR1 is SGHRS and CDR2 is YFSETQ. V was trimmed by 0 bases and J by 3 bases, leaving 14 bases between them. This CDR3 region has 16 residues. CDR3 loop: CASSLAGRRGTDTQYF. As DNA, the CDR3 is TGCGCCAGCAGCTTGGCCGGCCGCCGGGGTACAGATACGCAGTATTTT. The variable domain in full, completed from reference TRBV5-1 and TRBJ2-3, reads KAGVTQTPRYLIKTRGQQVTLSCSPISGHRSVSWYQQTPGQGLQFLFEYFSETQRNKGNFPGRFSGRQFSNSRSEMNVSTLELGDSALYLCASSLAGRRGTDTQYFGPGTRLTVL.

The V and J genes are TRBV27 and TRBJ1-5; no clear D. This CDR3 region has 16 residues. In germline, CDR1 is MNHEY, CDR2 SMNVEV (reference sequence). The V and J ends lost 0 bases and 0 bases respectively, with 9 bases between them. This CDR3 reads CASSLSSGYSNQPQHF. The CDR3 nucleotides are TGTGCCAGCAGTTTATCTTCGGGTTATAGCAATCAGCCCCAGCATTTT.

CDR3 nucleotide sequence: TGTGCCAGCAGCCTTATACCGGGGGGTGGCACAGATACGCAGTATTTT. Its translation is CASSLIPGGGTDTQYF. This chain joins TRBV4-2 and TRBJ2-3; 7 positions agree with TRBD2. Germline V gene data show CDR1 as LGHNA and CDR2 as YNFKEQ. V gave up 4 bases and J gave up 1 base; unmatched junction bases: 8. The CDR3 totals 16 residues.

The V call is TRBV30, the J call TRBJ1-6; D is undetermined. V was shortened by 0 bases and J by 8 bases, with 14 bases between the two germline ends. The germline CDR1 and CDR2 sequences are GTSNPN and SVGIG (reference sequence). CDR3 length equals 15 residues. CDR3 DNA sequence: TGTGCCTGGAGTGTACGGCCCGTAGAGGATTCACCCCTCCACTTT. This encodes CAWSVRPVEDSPLHF.

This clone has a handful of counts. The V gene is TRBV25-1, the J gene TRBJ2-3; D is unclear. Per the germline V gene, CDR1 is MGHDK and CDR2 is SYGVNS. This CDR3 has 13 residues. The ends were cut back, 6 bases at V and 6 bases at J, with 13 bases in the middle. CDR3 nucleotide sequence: TGTGCCAGCAGACTCGGCTTGAGGGATACGCAGTATTTT. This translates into CASRLGLRDTQYF.

The CDR3 coding sequence is TGCGCCAGCAGCTTGGCGGCAGGGGGCATAAACACTGAAGCTTTCTTT. Its translation is CASSLAAGGINTEAFF. V usage is TRBV5-1 and J usage is TRBJ1-1, with 8 bases that match TRBD1. CDR3 length: 16 amino acids. CDR1 SGHRS and CDR2 YFSETQ come from the germline V gene. The J segment lost 2 bases and the V segment lost 0 bases, leaving 6 bases of the junction unmatched.

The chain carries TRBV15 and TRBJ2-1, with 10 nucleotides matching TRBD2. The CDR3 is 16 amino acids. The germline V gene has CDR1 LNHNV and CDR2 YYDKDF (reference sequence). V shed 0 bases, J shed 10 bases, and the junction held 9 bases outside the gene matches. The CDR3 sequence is CATSRDRSGGAEEQFF. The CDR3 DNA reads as TGTGCCACCAGCAGAGATCGGAGCGGGGGGGCAGAGGAGCAGTTCTTC.

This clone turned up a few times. In DNA, the CDR3 is TGTGCCAGTAATCCAGGTCTCTCTGGAAACACCATATATTTT. Protein product: CASNPGLSGNTIYF. The J gene is TRBJ1-3, the V gene TRBV19, with D hard to call. V lost 7 bases, J lost 0 bases, and 10 bases lay in between. Germline lookup yields CDR1 LNHDA and CDR2 SQIVND (reference sequence). The CDR3 contains 14 residues.

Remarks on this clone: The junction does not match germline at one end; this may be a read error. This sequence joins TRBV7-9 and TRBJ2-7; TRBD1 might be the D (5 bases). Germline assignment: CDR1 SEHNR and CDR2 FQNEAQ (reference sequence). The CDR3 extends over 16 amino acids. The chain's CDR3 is CSSSSPLDKSSYEQYF. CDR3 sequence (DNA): TGTTCCAGCAGCTCACCTTTGGACAAAAGCTCCTACGAGCAGTACTTC.

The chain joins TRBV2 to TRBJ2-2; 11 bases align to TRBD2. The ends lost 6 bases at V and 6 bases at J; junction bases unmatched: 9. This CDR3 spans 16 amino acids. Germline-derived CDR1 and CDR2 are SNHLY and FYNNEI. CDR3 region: CASSAVASGRPGELFF. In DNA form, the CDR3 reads TGTGCCAGCAGCGCAGTGGCTAGCGGGAGGCCCGGGGAGCTGTTTTTT.

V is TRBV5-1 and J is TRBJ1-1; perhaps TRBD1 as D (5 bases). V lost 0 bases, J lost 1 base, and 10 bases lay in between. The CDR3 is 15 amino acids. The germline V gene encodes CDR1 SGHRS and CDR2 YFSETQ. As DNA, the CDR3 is TGCGCCAGCAGCTTGGGGGGCGGGGGGAACACTGAAGCTTTCTTT. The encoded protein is CASSLGGGGNTEAFF. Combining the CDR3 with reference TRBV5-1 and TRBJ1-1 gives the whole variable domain KAGVTQTPRYLIKTRGQQVTLSCSPISGHRSVSWYQQTPGQGLQFLFEYFSETQRNKGNFPGRFSGRQFSNSRSEMNVSTLELGDSALYLCASSLGGGGNTEAFFGQGTRLTVV.

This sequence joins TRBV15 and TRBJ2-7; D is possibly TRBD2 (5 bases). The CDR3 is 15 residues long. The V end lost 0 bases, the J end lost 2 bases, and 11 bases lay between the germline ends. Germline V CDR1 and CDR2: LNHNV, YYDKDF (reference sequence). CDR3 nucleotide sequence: TGTGCCACCAGCAGAGATGAGGGATTCACCTACGAGCAGTACTTC. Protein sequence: CATSRDEGFTYEQYF. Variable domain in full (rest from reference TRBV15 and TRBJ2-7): DAMVIQNPRYQVTQFGKPVTLSCSQTLNHNVMYWYQQKSSQAPKLLFHYYDKDFNNEADTPDNFQSRRPNTSFCFLDIRSPGLGDTAMYLCATSRDEGFTYEQYFGPGTRLTVT.

CDR3: CASSRGMGNTEAFF. CDR3 in DNA: TGTGCCAGCAGCAGGGGTATGGGGAACACTGAAGCTTTCTTT. The chain is built from TRBV7-9 and TRBJ1-1, with TRBD1 as a possible D gene (5 bases). Trimming shortened V by 5 bases and J by 1 base, and 11 bases separated the two germline ends. From germline, CDR1 is SEHNR and CDR2 FQNEAQ (reference sequence). The CDR3 spans 14 residues.